This passage covers 12 T cell receptor beta chains from one sample sequenced in a study of early T cells in non-severe SARS-CoV-2 infection. TCRdb re-called the 5' RACE reads through MiXCR, storing one row per CDR3 protein. The repertoire consists of roughly 30,000 distinct CDR3 sequences, with around 6% occurring once and the leading ten covering 30% to 35%. This material consisted of whole blood, taken at baseline. The receptors derive from an adult who was a healthcare worker with PCR-confirmed SARS-CoV-2 infection or an uninfected control (not recorded which).

This clonotype appeared many times. The V and J genes are TRBV28 and TRBJ1-2, with D perhaps TRBD1 (6 bases). The CDR3 has 13 amino acids. Trimming left V 2 bases short and J 8 bases short, with 12 bases between. Germline V lookup: CDR1 MDHEN, CDR2 SYDVKM. In nucleotides, the CDR3 is TGTGCCAGCAGTTTAAACAGGGAGATGGGCTACACCTTC. Translated: CASSLNREMGYTF.

This clonotype was observed at least ten times. This chain links TRBV30 with TRBJ2-3; possibly TRBD2 for D (6 bases). Germline V lookup: CDR1 GTSNPN, CDR2 SVGIG (reference sequence). V dropped 2 bases and J dropped 5 bases, with 11 bases sitting between them. This CDR3 spans 13 amino acids. The CDR3 bases are TGTGCCTGGAGTAGAACGGGAGTAGATACGCAGTATTTT. Its translation is CAWSRTGVDTQYF.

This clonotype was recorded at least ten times. The rearrangement joins TRBV19 to TRBJ2-1; tentative D call: TRBD2 (6 bases). Deletions cut 10 bases from V and 1 base from J, with 17 bases between. This CDR3 has 15 amino acids. Germline values: CDR1 LNHDA, CDR2 SQIVND (reference sequence). The CDR3 DNA reads TGTGCCACCAATAGGGTAGGAGGGTCCTACAATGAGCAGTTCTTC. Residues: CATNRVGGSYNEQFF.

V is TRBV5-1 and J is TRBJ2-3, with TRBD2 identical over 12 bases. The CDR3 spans 16 residues. Germline V CDR1 and CDR2: SGHRS, YFSETQ. Trimming took 4 bases from V and 5 from J; bases not matched to a gene: 8. This CDR3 is CASSLVLAGGGDTQYF. The CDR3, as DNA: TGCGCCAGCAGCCTGGTGCTAGCGGGAGGGGGAGATACGCAGTATTTT.

This clonotype was seen ten or more times. The genes are TRBV3-1 and TRBJ1-5; D remains ambiguous. Germline V gene data show CDR1 as LGHDT and CDR2 as YNNKEL (reference sequence). The V end lost 2 bases, the J end lost 4 bases, and 6 bases lay between the germline ends. The CDR3 totals 13 residues. This chain's CDR3 is CASSQTKNQPQHF. For the CDR3, the DNA is TGTGCCAGCAGCCAAACAAAGAATCAGCCCCAGCATTTT.

This clonotype was seen many times. The chain employs TRBV20-1 and TRBJ2-4, with 11 bases fitting TRBD2. The length of the CDR3 is 13 residues. In germline, CDR1 is DFQATT, CDR2 SNEGSKA (reference sequence). In nucleotides, the CDR3 is TGCGGAGTAGCGGGGGGGGTAGCGAACATTCAGTACTTC. It codes for CGVAGGVANIQYF.

This clonotype was recorded a few times. This sequence joins TRBV6-2 or TRBV6-3 and TRBJ2-7; 9 bases line up with TRBD2. The CDR3 totals 15 residues. The germline gives CDR1 MNHEY, CDR2 SVGEGT. V was pared by 4 bases and J by 5 bases, with 9 bases of the junction left unmatched. The chain's CDR3 is CASSSPEAGGDEQYF. The CDR3 DNA reads TGTGCCAGCAGTTCCCCTGAAGCGGGGGGCGACGAGCAGTACTTC.

This clonotype was recorded at least ten times. The chain is built from TRBV7-9 and TRBJ2-7, with D perhaps TRBD1 (6 bases). Trimming shortened V by 5 bases and J by 3 bases, and 17 bases separated the two germline ends. Per the germline V gene, CDR1 is SEHNR and CDR2 is FQNEAQ (reference sequence). This CDR3 has 15 amino acids. The CDR3 coding sequence is TGTGCCAGCAGCGCACCCGGGACACTAATCTACGAGCAGTACTTC. It translates to CASSAPGTLIYEQYF.

This clonotype has at least ten counts. The J gene is TRBJ2-5, the V gene TRBV12-3 or TRBV12-4; D possibly corresponds to TRBD1 (5 bases). V was trimmed by 3 bases and J by 0 bases, leaving 11 bases between them. The CDR3 spans 15 residues. Written as DNA, the CDR3 is TGTGCCAGCAGTTTCCCTGACAGCCACCAAGAGACCCAGTACTTC. Encoded protein: CASSFPDSHQETQYF.

Ten or more counts support this clonotype. The genes are TRBV20-1 and TRBJ2-3, with 13 bases that match TRBD2. Germline CDR1 DFQATT, CDR2 SNEGSKA (reference sequence). The CDR3 contains 14 residues. The V segment lost 5 bases and the J segment 3 bases; nucleotides outside the gene matches: 2. CDR3 sequence (DNA): TGCAGTGCTTCGACTAGCGGGGGGACAGATACGCAGTATTTT. It yields the protein CSASTSGGTDTQYF.

This clonotype has ten or more counts. The chain joins TRBV6-6 to TRBJ2-1; 7 bases line up with TRBD1. Germline assignment: CDR1 MNHNY and CDR2 SVGAGI (reference sequence). The CDR3 loop spans 16 amino acids. The ends lost 3 bases at V and 0 bases at J; junction bases unmatched: 5. The DNA of the CDR3 is TGTGCCAGCAGTTATTCCGGACAGGTCTCCTACAATGAGCAGTTCTTC. Encoded protein: CASSYSGQVSYNEQFF.

The CDR3 sequence is CASWECSYNEQFF. The CDR3 bases are TGTGCCAGCTGGGAATGCTCCTACAATGAGCAGTTCTTC. The V and J genes are TRBV28 and TRBJ2-1; no clear D gene. Germline assignment: CDR1 MDHEN and CDR2 SYDVKM. CDR3 length equals 13 residues. V shed 8 bases and J shed 0 bases, with 8 bases lying between them.